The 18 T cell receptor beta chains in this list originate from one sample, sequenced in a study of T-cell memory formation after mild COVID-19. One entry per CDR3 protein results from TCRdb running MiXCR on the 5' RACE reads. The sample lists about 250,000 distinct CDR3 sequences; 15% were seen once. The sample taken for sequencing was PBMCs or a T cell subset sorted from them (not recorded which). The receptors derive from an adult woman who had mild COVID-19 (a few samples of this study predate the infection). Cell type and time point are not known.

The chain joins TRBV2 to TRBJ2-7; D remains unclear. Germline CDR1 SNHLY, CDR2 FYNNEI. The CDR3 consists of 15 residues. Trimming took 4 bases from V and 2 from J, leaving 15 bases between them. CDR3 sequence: CASSGDRDNPYEQYF. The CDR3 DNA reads TGTGCCAGCAGTGGGGATAGGGATAATCCCTACGAGCAGTACTTC.

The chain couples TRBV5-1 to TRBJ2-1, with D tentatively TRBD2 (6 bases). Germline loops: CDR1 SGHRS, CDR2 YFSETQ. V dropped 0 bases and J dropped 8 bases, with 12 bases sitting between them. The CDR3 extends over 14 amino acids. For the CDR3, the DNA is TGCGCCAGCAGCTTGGCCTCGGGGGTCGATGAGCAGTTCTTC. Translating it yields CASSLASGVDEQFF.

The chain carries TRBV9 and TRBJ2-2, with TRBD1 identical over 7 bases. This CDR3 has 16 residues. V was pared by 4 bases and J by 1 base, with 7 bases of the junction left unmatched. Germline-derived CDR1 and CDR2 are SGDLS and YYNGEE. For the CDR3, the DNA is TGTGCCAGCAGCATTCGGGACAGAAGGAACACCGGGGAGCTGTTTTTT. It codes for CASSIRDRRNTGELFF.

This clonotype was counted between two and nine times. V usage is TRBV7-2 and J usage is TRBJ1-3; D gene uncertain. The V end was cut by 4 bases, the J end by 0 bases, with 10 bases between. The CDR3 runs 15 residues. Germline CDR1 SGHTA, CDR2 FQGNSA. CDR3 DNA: TGTGCCAGCAGCTCGCCCAGTACCTCTGGAAACACCATATATTTT. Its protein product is CASSSPSTSGNTIYF.

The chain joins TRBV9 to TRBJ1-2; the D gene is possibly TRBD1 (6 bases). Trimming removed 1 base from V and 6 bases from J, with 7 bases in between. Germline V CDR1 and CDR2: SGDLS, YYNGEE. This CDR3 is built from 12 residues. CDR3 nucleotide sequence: TGTGCCAGCAGCGTAACAGGGCATGGCTACACCTTC. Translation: CASSVTGHGYTF.

CDR3 nucleotide sequence: TGTGCCAGCAGCCGGACTACCGGGGCTGAAGCTTTCTTT. Translating it yields CASSRTTGAEAFF. The chain is built from TRBV5-5 and TRBJ1-1; D is ambiguous. This CDR3 has 13 residues. CDR1 is SGHKS, CDR2 YYEKEE, per germline (reference sequence). With 4 bases removed from V and 6 bases from J, the gap between germline ends came to 13 bases.

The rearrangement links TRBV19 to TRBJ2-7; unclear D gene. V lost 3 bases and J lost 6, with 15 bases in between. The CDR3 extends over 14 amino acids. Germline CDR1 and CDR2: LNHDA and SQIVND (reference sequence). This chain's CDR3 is CASSIPLPRPEQYF. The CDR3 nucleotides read TGTGCCAGTAGTATCCCCCTTCCCAGACCCGAGCAGTACTTC.

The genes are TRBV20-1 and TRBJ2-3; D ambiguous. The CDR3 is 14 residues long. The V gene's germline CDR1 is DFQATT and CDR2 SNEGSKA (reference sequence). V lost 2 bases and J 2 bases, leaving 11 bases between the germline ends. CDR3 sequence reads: CSARKADYTDTQYF. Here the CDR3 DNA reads TGCAGTGCTAGAAAGGCGGATTACACAGATACGCAGTATTTT.

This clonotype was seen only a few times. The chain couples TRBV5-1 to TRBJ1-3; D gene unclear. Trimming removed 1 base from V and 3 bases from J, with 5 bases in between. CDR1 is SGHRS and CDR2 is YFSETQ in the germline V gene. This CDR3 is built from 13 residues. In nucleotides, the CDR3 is TGCGCCAGCAGCTTGTCGGGTGGAAACACCATATATTTT. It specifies CASSLSGGNTIYF.

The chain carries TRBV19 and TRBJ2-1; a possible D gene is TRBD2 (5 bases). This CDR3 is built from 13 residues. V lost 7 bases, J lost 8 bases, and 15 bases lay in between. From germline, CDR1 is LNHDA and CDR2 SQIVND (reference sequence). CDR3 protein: CASTPRDSDEQFF. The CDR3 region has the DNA TGTGCCAGTACCCCAAGAGATAGCGATGAGCAGTTCTTC.

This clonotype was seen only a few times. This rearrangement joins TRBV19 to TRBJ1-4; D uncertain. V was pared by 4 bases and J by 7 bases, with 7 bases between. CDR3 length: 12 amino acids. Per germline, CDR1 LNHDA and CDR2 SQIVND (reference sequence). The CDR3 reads CASSTPAEKLFF. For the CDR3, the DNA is TGTGCCAGTAGTACCCCGGCTGAAAAACTGTTTTTT.

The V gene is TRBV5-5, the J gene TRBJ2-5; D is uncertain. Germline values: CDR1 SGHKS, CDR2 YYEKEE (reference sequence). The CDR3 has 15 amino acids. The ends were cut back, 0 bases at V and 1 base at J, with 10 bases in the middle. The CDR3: CASSLAGPSQETQYF. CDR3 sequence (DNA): TGTGCCAGCAGCTTGGCCGGTCCTAGCCAAGAGACCCAGTACTTC.

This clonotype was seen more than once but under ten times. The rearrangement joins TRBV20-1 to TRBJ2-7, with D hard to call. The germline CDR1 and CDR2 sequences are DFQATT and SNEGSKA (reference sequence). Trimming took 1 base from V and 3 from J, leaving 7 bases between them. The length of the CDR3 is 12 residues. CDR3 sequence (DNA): TGCAGTGCTAGAGGGGGTGTCTACGAGCAGTACTTC. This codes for CSARGGVYEQYF.

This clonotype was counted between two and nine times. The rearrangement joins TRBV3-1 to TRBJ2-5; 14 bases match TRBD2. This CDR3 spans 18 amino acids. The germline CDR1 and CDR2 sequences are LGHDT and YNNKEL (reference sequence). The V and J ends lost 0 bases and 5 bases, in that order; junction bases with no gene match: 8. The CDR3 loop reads CASSQDGTSGGPAETQYF. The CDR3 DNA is TGTGCCAGCAGCCAAGATGGGACTAGCGGGGGCCCGGCGGAGACCCAGTACTTC.

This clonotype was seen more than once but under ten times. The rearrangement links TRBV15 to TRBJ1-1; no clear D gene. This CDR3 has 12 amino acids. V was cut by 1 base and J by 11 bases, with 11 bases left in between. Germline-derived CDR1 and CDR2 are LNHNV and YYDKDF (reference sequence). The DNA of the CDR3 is TGTGCCACCAGCAGAGTAGGGCTTGGGGCTTTCTTT. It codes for CATSRVGLGAFF.

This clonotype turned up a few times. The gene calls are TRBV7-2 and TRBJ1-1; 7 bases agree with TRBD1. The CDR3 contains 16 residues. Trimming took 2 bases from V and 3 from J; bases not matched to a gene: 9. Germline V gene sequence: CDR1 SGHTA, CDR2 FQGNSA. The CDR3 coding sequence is TGTGCCAGCAGCTTAAGCGGAAGGGGGCTGGACACTGAAGCTTTCTTT. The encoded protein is CASSLSGRGLDTEAFF.

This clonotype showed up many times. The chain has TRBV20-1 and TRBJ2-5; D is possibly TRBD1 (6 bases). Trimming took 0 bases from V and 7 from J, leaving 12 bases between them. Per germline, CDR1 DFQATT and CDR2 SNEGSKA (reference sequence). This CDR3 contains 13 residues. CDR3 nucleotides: TGCAGTGCTAGAGAAGGGGGTGTGGGGACCCAGTACTTC. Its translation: CSAREGGVGTQYF.

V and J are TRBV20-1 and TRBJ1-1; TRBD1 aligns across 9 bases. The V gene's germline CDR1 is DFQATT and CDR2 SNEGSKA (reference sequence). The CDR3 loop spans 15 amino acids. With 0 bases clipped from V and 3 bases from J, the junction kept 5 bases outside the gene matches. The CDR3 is CSARDLQGADTEAFF. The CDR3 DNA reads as TGCAGTGCTAGAGACCTACAGGGGGCGGACACTGAAGCTTTCTTT.